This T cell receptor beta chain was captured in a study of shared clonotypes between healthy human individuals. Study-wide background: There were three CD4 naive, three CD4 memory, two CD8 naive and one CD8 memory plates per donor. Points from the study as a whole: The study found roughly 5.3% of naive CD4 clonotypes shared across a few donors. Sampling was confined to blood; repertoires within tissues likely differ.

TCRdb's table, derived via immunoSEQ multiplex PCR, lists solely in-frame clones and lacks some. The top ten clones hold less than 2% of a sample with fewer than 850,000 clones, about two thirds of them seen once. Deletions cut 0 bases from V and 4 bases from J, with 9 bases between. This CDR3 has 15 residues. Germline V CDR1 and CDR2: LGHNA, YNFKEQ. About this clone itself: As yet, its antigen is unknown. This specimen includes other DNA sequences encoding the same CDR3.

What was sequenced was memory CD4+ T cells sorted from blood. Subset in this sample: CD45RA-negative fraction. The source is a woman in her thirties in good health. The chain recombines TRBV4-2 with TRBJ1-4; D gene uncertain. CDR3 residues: CASSQDRQSNEKLFF. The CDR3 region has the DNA TGTGCCAGCAGCCAAGATAGGCAGAGTAATGAAAAACTGTTTTTT.